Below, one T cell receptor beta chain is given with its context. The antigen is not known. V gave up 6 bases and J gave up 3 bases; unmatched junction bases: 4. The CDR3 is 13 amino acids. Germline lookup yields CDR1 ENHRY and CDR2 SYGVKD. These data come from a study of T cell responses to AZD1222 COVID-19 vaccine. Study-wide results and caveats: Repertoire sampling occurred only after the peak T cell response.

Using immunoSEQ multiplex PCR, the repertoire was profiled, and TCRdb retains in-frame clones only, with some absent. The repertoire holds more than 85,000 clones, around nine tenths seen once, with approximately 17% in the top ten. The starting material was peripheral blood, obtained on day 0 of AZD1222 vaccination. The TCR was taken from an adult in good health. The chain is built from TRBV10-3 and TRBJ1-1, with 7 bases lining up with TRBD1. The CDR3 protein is CAIRGGRDTEAFF. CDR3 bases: TGTGCCATCAGAGGGGGCAGGGACACTGAAGCTTTCTTT.